This is a list of T cell receptor beta chains from one sample in a study of Ad26.COV2.S vaccination and SARS-CoV-2 variants. The table came from immunoSEQ multiplex PCR; TCRdb's copy has only in-frame clones and leaves some out. The sample carries about 320,000 clones, around 81% recorded once. The sample here was peripheral blood, taken in a trial of Ad26.COV2.S vaccine versus placebo. These receptors originate from a person aged 18 to 65 who received the Ad26.COV2.S COVID-19 vaccine or a placebo. The CDR3 runs from the conserved cysteine through the conserved F or W. Each record gives: J gene, clone size, V gene, D gene, CDR3 length, CDR3 DNA, CDR3 protein. D genes are given only for firm matches. Clone sizes are given selectively: once, few, many, or a class where the clone is expanded.

J: TRBJ2-7; size: -; V: TRBV27; D: -; length: 12; DNA: TGTGCCAAAGAAGACCGTTCCTACGAGCAGTACTTC; CDR3: CAKEDRSYEQYF
J: TRBJ2-5; size: -; V: TRBV5-4; D: TRBD2; length: 14; DNA: TGTGCCAGCAGTAGACCAGAGGGAGGGAAGACCCAGTACTTC; CDR3: CASSRPEGGKTQYF
J: TRBJ1-5; size: -; V: TRBV6-4; D: TRBD1; length: 11; DNA: TGTGCCAGCAGTATCAGGGGGTGGGAGCATTTT; CDR3: CASSIRGWEHF
J: TRBJ1-5; size: -; V: TRBV13; D: -; length: 12; DNA: TGTGCCAGCAGCTCTAATAATCAGCCCCAGCATTTT; CDR3: CASSSNNQPQHF
J: TRBJ2-1; size: -; V: TRBV20-1; D: TRBD2; length: 14; DNA: TGCAGTGCTAGTGGGGGGGGCTCCTACAATGAGCAGTTCTTC; CDR3: CSASGGGSYNEQFF
J: TRBJ2-5; size: -; V: TRBV18; D: -; length: 12; DNA: TGTGCCAGCTCGCCGGGGTTGGAGACCCAGTACTTC; CDR3: CASSPGLETQYF
J: TRBJ1-1; size: once; V: TRBV27; D: -; length: 16; DNA: TGTGCCAGCAGTTTAGTGTTCGGGGCAGGGAACACTGAAGCTTTCTTT; CDR3: CASSLVFGAGNTEAFF
J: TRBJ1-2; size: -; V: TRBV18; D: -; length: 13; DNA: TGTGCCAGCTCACCAACAGAAAACTATGGCTACACCTTC; CDR3: CASSPTENYGYTF
J: TRBJ2-2; size: once; V: TRBV7-9; D: TRBD2; length: 19; DNA: TGTGCCAGCAGCTCCCCCGGCGGACTAGCGGGGGGAAACACCGGGGAGCTGTTTTTT; CDR3: CASSSPGGLAGGNTGELFF
J: TRBJ1-2; size: -; V: TRBV5-1; D: -; length: 13; DNA: TGCGCCAGCAGTGTCGACGGGAACTATGGCTACACCTTC; CDR3: CASSVDGNYGYTF
J: TRBJ2-2; size: -; V: TRBV2; D: -; length: 15; DNA: TGTGCCAGCAGGTCCGGGGCTAAAAACACCGGGGAGCTGTTTTTT; CDR3: CASRSGAKNTGELFF
J: TRBJ2-1; size: -; V: TRBV5-1; D: TRBD2; length: 15; DNA: TGCGCCAGCAGCTTGCTAGCGGGAGCCTACAATGAGCAGTTCTTC; CDR3: CASSLLAGAYNEQFF
J: TRBJ1-5; size: -; V: TRBV6-6; D: -; length: 13; DNA: TGTGCCAGCAGTGACCGGGGAGATCAGCCCCAGCATTTT; CDR3: CASSDRGDQPQHF
J: TRBJ2-5; size: -; V: TRBV7-2; D: -; length: 14; DNA: TGTGCCAGCAGCTTCGACAGGAGAGGAGAGACCCAGTACTTC; CDR3: CASSFDRRGETQYF
J: TRBJ1-5; size: once; V: TRBV6-4; D: TRBD1; length: 18; DNA: TGTGCCAGCAGTGCGTGGGACAGGGGTTTCGAGGGCAATCAGCCCCAGCATTTT; CDR3: CASSAWDRGFEGNQPQHF
J: TRBJ1-1; size: few; V: TRBV4-1; D: -; length: 13; DNA: TGCGCCAGCAGCCAAGATCAAGGCCCTAGAGCTTTCTTT; CDR3: CASSQDQGPRAFF
J: TRBJ1-6; size: -; V: TRBV30; D: -; length: 15; DNA: TGTGCCTGGAGCGACAGCCCTGGGATGGGTTCACCCCTCCACTTT; CDR3: CAWSDSPGMGSPLHF
J: TRBJ1-6; size: -; V: TRBV29-1; D: -; length: 13; DNA: TGCAGCGTTAGGACAGCCTTTAATTCACCCCTCCACTTT; CDR3: CSVRTAFNSPLHF
J: TRBJ2-3; size: -; V: TRBV18; D: -; length: 15; DNA: TGTGCCAGCTCACCCCTAGGACAGAACACAGATACGCAGTATTTT; CDR3: CASSPLGQNTDTQYF
J: TRBJ2-3; size: -; V: TRBV27; D: -; length: 13; DNA: TGTGCCAGCAGTTTACTTAACACAGATACGCAGTATTTT; CDR3: CASSLLNTDTQYF
J: TRBJ1-6; size: -; V: TRBV6-4; D: TRBD1; length: 14; DNA: TGTGCCAGCAAGGCGGACAGGGAAAATTCACCCCTCCACTTT; CDR3: CASKADRENSPLHF
J: TRBJ1-5; size: -; V: TRBV19; D: -; length: 14; DNA: TGTGCCAGTGGGGGGAGATTAGGCAATCAGCCCCAGCATTTT; CDR3: CASGGRLGNQPQHF
J: TRBJ2-3; size: -; V: TRBV5-1; D: -; length: 15; DNA: TGCGCCAGCAGCCTTCGGACGGGTAGCACAGATACGCAGTATTTT; CDR3: CASSLRTGSTDTQYF
J: TRBJ1-1; size: -; V: TRBV4-1; D: -; length: 15; DNA: TGCGCCAGCAGCCTCCTGGCGGGGGTAGGGACTGAAGCTTTCTTT; CDR3: CASSLLAGVGTEAFF
J: TRBJ2-1; size: -; V: TRBV2; D: -; length: 14; DNA: TGTGCCAGCAATCGGGACACGGGATACAATGAGCAGTTCTTC; CDR3: CASNRDTGYNEQFF
J: TRBJ1-5; size: -; V: TRBV12-5; D: TRBD1; length: 14; DNA: TGTGCTAGTGCCCCGACAGGGTTAGGCCAGCCCCAGCATTTT; CDR3: CASAPTGLGQPQHF
J: TRBJ2-5; size: -; V: TRBV19; D: TRBD2; length: 16; DNA: TGTGCCAGTAGTTCCATCCTGCGGGGGGATAGGGAGACCCAGTACTTC; CDR3: CASSSILRGDRETQYF
J: TRBJ2-7; size: once; V: TRBV4-1; D: TRBD2; length: 16; DNA: TGCGCCAGCAGCCACAGACTAGCGGGGGGGCCCTACGAGCAGTACTTC; CDR3: CASSHRLAGGPYEQYF
J: TRBJ2-7; size: -; V: TRBV7-3; D: TRBD2; length: 14; DNA: TGTGCCAGCAGCTCTAGCGGGGGGGAGACCGAGCAGTACTTC; CDR3: CASSSSGGETEQYF
J: TRBJ1-6; size: -; V: TRBV28; D: TRBD1; length: 14; DNA: TGTGCCATATCGACAGGGTTAGGTAATTCACCCCTCCACTTT; CDR3: CAISTGLGNSPLHF
J: TRBJ1-4; size: -; V: TRBV2; D: -; length: 15; DNA: TGTGCCAGCAGTGACAATTGGGGTCCTAATGAAAAACTGTTTTTT; CDR3: CASSDNWGPNEKLFF
J: TRBJ2-2; size: -; V: TRBV19; D: -; length: 15; DNA: TGTGCCAGTACCAGGGAGACAATGAACACCGGGGAGCTGTTTTTT; CDR3: CASTRETMNTGELFF
J: TRBJ2-3; size: few; V: TRBV7-2; D: -; length: 15; DNA: TGTGCCAGCAGCTTAGGGCGGGGACCCACAGATACGCAGTATTTT; CDR3: CASSLGRGPTDTQYF
J: TRBJ2-7; size: -; V: TRBV3-1/TRBV3-2; D: TRBD2; length: 16; DNA: TGTGCCAGCAGCCAAGCTCCTAGCGGGGGAAGGTACGAGCAGTACTTC; CDR3: CASSQAPSGGRYEQYF
J: TRBJ1-1; size: few; V: TRBV2; D: TRBD1; length: 14; DNA: TGTGCCAGCAGTGAAAGGACAGGCTGGACTGAAGCTTTCTTT; CDR3: CASSERTGWTEAFF
J: TRBJ2-7; size: few; V: TRBV6-2/TRBV6-3; D: -; length: 13; DNA: TGTGCCAGCAGTCCGTACAGGGACCACGAGCAGTACTTC; CDR3: CASSPYRDHEQYF
J: TRBJ2-4; size: -; V: TRBV5-1; D: TRBD2; length: 14; DNA: TGCGCCAGCAGCAAGGGACTAGCGGGGGACATTCAGTACTTC; CDR3: CASSKGLAGDIQYF
J: TRBJ1-1; size: -; V: TRBV7-9; D: TRBD1; length: 13; DNA: TGTGCCAGCAGACTCACAGGGGACACTGAAGCTTTCTTT; CDR3: CASRLTGDTEAFF
J: TRBJ2-7; size: -; V: TRBV5-1; D: -; length: 13; DNA: TGCGCCAGCAGCGTGGAGGCGGTCTACGAGCAGTACTTC; CDR3: CASSVEAVYEQYF
J: TRBJ2-3; size: -; V: TRBV5-1; D: TRBD2; length: 15; DNA: TGCGCCAGCAGCTTTTATAGCGGGGGCACAGATACGCAGTATTTT; CDR3: CASSFYSGGTDTQYF
J: TRBJ2-1; size: -; V: TRBV28; D: -; length: 14; DNA: TGTGCCAGCAGTTTCCCTAGCTCCTACAATGAGCAGTTCTTC; CDR3: CASSFPSSYNEQFF
J: TRBJ1-1; size: -; V: TRBV19; D: TRBD1; length: 15; DNA: TGTGCCAGTAGTTCCGGGACAGTGGGTTACACTGAAGCTTTCTTT; CDR3: CASSSGTVGYTEAFF
J: TRBJ1-5; size: -; V: TRBV27; D: -; length: 15; DNA: TGTGCCAGCAGTTTATGGGGAAATAGCAATCAGCCCCAGCATTTT; CDR3: CASSLWGNSNQPQHF
J: TRBJ2-7; size: once; V: TRBV6-5; D: TRBD2; length: 15; DNA: TGTGCCAGCAGTCGAATAGCGGGGGGTGAGGACGAGCAGTACTTC; CDR3: CASSRIAGGEDEQYF
J: TRBJ2-1; size: many; V: TRBV9; D: -; length: 16; DNA: TGTGCCAGCAGCGTAGGTGTGACTCGCCCTTACAATGAGCAGTTCTTC; CDR3: CASSVGVTRPYNEQFF
J: TRBJ1-6; size: -; V: TRBV19; D: -; length: 16; DNA: TGTGCCAGTAGTTCCCGCCCGGGACGGATAAATTCACCCCTCCACTTT; CDR3: CASSSRPGRINSPLHF
J: TRBJ1-5; size: -; V: TRBV6-5; D: -; length: 13; DNA: TGTGCCAGCAGCTGGGACATCGATCAGCCCCAGCATTTT; CDR3: CASSWDIDQPQHF
J: TRBJ1-6; size: -; V: TRBV28; D: TRBD1; length: 15; DNA: TGTGCCAGCAGGTACCGGGACAGGTATAATTCACCCCTCCACTTT; CDR3: CASRYRDRYNSPLHF
J: TRBJ1-6; size: -; V: TRBV6-5; D: -; length: 15; DNA: TGTGCCAGCAGTCTTGGACAAAAGCCTAATTCACCCCTCCACTTT; CDR3: CASSLGQKPNSPLHF
J: TRBJ2-3; size: -; V: TRBV2; D: TRBD2; length: 16; DNA: TGTGCCAGCAGTGAAAGGGCGGGGGGGCGCACAGATACGCAGTATTTT; CDR3: CASSERAGGRTDTQYF
J: TRBJ2-7; size: -; V: TRBV30; D: TRBD1; length: 14; DNA: TGTGCCTGGAGTCAGACAGGGTTCCGGGACGAGCAGTACTTC; CDR3: CAWSQTGFRDEQYF
J: TRBJ2-1; size: -; V: TRBV25-1; D: -; length: 17; DNA: TGTGCCAGCAGTGACCTGGGTCTTTCCAGGGGCCACAATGAGCAGTTCTTC; CDR3: CASSDLGLSRGHNEQFF
J: TRBJ1-2; size: -; V: TRBV4-2; D: -; length: 11; DNA: TGTGCCAGCAGCCAAGAATATGGCTACACCTTC; CDR3: CASSQEYGYTF
J: TRBJ2-2; size: few; V: TRBV28; D: -; length: 15; DNA: TGTGCCAGCAGGAGGAGGGGGGCGAACACCGGGGAGCTGTTTTTT; CDR3: CASRRRGANTGELFF
J: TRBJ2-3; size: -; V: TRBV24-1; D: -; length: 15; DNA: TGTGCCACCAGTGATGGCGGAGTTAGCACAGATACGCAGTATTTT; CDR3: CATSDGGVSTDTQYF